The sequence of this TCR beta chain was determined in a study of cytomegalovirus exposure and HLA in healthy donors. Overall study: A subsequent analysis stated that the roughly 130 validation repertoires were run on the same platform as the approximately 660 first-cohort repertoires.

Produced via immunoSEQ multiplex PCR; TCRdb's table is partial and in-frame only. The sample carries more than 60,000 clones, about 89% recorded once. As concerns this clone: The antigen remains undetermined.

The germline gives CDR1 SGHAT, CDR2 FQNNGV. Trimming left V 5 bases short and J 0 bases short, with 17 bases between. The CDR3 is 17 amino acids. Study-level points and caveats: Cytomegalovirus status, reportedly, was diagnosed with high specificity and sensitivity by the classifier. Among the CMV-associated chains, a few were confirmed in vitro as specific for CMV antigens. The study designated fewer than 200 TCR beta chains cytomegalovirus-associated.

This sequence originates from a woman younger than 35 in good health and CMV-seronegative. The sample consisted of PBMCs. The chain uses TRBV11-2 and TRBJ1-3, with no clear D. CDR3 protein: CASSRVKKESSGNTIYF. CDR3 DNA: TGTGCCAGCAGCCGCGTCAAAAAGGAGAGCTCTGGAAACACCATATATTTT. The entire variable domain, with the rest obtained from reference TRBV11-2 and TRBJ1-3, is as follows: EAGVAQSPRYKIIEKRQSVAFWCNPISGHATLYWYQQILGQGPKLLIQFQNNGVVDDSQLPKDRFSAERLKGVDSTLKIQPAKLEDSAVYLCASSRVKKESSGNTIYFGEGSWLTVV.